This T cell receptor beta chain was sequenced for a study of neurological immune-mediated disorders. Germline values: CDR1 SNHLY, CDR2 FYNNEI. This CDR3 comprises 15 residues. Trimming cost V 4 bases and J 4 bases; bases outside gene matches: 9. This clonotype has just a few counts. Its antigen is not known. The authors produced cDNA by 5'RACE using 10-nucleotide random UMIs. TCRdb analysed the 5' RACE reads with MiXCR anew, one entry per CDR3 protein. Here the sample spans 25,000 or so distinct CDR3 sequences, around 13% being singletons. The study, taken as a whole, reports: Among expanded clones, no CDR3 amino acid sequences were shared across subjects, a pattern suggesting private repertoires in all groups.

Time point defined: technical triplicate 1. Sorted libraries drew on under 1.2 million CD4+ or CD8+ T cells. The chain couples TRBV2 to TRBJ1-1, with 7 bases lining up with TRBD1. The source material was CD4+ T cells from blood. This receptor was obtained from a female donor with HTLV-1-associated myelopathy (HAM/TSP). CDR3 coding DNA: TGTGCCAGCAGTGCTAACAGGGGAACGGGCACTGAAGCTTTCTTT. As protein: CASSANRGTGTEAFF.